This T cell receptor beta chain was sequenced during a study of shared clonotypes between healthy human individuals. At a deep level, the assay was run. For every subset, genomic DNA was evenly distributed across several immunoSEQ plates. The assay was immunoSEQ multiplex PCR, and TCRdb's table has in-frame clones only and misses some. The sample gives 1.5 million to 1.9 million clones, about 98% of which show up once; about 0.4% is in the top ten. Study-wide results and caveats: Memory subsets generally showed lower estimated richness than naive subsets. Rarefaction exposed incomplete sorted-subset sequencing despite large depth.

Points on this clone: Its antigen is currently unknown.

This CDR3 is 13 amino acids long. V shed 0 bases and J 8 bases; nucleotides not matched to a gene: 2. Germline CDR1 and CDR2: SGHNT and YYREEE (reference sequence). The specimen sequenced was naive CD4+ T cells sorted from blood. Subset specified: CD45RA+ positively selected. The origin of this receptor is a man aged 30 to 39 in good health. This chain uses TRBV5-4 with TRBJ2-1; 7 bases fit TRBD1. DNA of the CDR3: TGTGCCAGCAGCTTGGACAGGGGACATGAGCAGTTCTTC. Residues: CASSLDRGHEQFF.